The entry below describes one TCR beta chain. Its antigen is as yet unknown. Germline CDR1 SGHTA, CDR2 FQGTGA. The CDR3 runs to 16 residues. Unmatched junction bases numbered 6, after V lost 5 bases and J lost 5 bases. The TCR beta profiling, which covered VDJ combination and CDR3 sequence, was carried out using genomic DNA as the template. TCRdb processed the reads anew with MiXCR; each CDR3 protein has one entry. The sample yields more than 150,000 distinct CDR3 sequences, 40% to 50% seen once. This specimen belongs to a study of CD8+CD57+ T cells in acquired aplastic anemia. Study-wide context: Sorted CD4+ and CD8+ cells gave a mean 3.2 ug DNA, range 0.2 to 27.4 ug. Healthy donors yielded some 11 million CD4+ cell reads on average.

Overall study findings and caveats: A set of some 28 CD8+ CDR3 sequences was shared between patients and controls, and these sequences appeared highly expressed in patients.

The TCR sequence derives from a human donor in good health. The material sequenced was sorted CD4+, CD8+, or CD8+CD57+ T cells (not recorded which) from PBMCs. This sequence joins TRBV7-3 and TRBJ2-1; 13 nucleotides match TRBD2. The CDR3 nucleotides are TGTGCCAGCAGCGAACTAGCGGGAGGGCGTAACAATGAGCAGTTCTTC. Translated, it gives CASSELAGGRNNEQFF.